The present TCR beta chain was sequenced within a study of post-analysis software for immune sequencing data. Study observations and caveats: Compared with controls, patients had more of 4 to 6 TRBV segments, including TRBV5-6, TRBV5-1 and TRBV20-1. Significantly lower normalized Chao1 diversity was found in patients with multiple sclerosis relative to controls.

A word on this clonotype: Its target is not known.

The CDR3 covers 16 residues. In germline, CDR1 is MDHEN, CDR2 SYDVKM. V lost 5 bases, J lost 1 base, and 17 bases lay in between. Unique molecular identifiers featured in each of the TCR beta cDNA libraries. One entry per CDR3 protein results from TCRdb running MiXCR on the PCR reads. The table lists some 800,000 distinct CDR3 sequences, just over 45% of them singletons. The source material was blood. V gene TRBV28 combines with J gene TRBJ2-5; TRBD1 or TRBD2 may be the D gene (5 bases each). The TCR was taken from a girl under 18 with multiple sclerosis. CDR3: CASSLPLGRAQETQYF. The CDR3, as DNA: TGTGCCAGCAGTCTCCCCCTGGGACGGGCCCAAGAGACCCAGTACTTC.